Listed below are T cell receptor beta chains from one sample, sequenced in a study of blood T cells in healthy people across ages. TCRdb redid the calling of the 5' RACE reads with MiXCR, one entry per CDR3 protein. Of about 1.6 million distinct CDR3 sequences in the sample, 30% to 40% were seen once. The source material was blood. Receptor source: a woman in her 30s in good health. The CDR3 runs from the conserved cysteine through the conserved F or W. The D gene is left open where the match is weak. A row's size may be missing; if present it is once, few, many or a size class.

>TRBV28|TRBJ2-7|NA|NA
CASSSQGQIGKIQYF
TGTGCCAGCAGTTCCCAAGGCCAAATCGGGAAGATACAGTACTTC
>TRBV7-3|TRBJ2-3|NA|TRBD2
CASSLTPLAGSTDTQYF
TGTGCCAGCAGCTTAACCCCCCTAGCGGGGAGCACAGATACGCAGTATTTT
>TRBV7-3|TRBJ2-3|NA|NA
CASSSLDGMQYF
TGTGCCAGCAGCTCCCTGGACGGGATGCAGTATTTT
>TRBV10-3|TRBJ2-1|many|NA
CAISRRTDEQFF
TGTGCCATCAGTAGACGGACAGATGAGCAGTTCTTC
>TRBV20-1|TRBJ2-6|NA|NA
CSARRVPGANVLTF
TGCAGTGCTAGACGGGTCCCCGGGGCCAACGTCCTGACTTTC
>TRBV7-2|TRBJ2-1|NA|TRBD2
CASSRIAGNYNEQFF
TGTGCCAGCAGCCGCATAGCGGGGAATTACAATGAGCAGTTCTTC
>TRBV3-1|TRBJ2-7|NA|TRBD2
CASSLLATSTEQYF
TGTGCCAGCAGCCTACTCGCGACTAGCACCGAGCAGTACTTC
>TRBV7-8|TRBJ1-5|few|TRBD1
CASSQWSGTGANQPQHF
TGTGCCAGCAGCCAGTGGTCTGGGACAGGAGCTAATCAGCCCCAGCATTTT
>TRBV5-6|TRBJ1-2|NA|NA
CASSSTMDGNFYGYTF
TGTGCCAGCAGCTCTACCATGGACGGCAACTTCTATGGCTACACCTTC
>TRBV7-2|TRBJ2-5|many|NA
CASSLTFQETQYF
TGTGCCAGCAGCTTGACTTTCCAAGAGACCCAGTACTTC
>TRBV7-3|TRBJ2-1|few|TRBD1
CASSPGTGLWFF
TGTGCCAGCAGCCCCGGGACAGGGCTTTGGTTCTTC
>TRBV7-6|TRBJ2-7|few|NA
CASSSPETYEQYF
TGTGCCAGCAGCTCCCCAGAGACCTACGAGCAGTACTTC
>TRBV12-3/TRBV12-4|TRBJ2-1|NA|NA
CASSLGASAHNEQFF
TGTGCCAGCAGTTTGGGTGCTAGCGCACACAATGAGCAGTTCTTC
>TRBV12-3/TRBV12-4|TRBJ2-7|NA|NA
CASRGLGEQYF
TGTGCCAGCAGGGGCCTCGGCGAGCAGTACTTC
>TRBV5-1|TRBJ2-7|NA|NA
CAGSSQVPMHEQYF
TGCGCCGGCAGCTCACAAGTGCCTATGCACGAGCAGTACTTC
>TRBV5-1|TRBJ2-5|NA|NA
CASSSEGTTESQYF
TGCGCCAGCAGCTCGGAGGGGACCACGGAAAGCCAGTACTTC
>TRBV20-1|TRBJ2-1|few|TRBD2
CSVTGTSVGEQFF
TGCAGTGTTACCGGGACTAGCGTTGGTGAGCAGTTCTTC
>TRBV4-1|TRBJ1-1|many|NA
CASGIGTEAFF
TGCGCCAGCGGGATAGGCACTGAAGCTTTCTTT
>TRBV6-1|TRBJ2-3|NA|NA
CASSESTGTDTQYF
TGTGCCAGCAGTGAAAGCACGGGCACAGATACGCAGTATTTT
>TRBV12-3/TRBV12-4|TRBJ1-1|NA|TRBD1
CASSGDRGPGAFF
TGTGCCAGCAGTGGAGACAGGGGGCCCGGAGCTTTCTTT
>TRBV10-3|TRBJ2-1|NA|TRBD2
CAISFSGGAGVYNEQFF
TGTGCCATCAGTTTTAGCGGGGGGGCTGGGGTTTACAATGAGCAGTTCTTC
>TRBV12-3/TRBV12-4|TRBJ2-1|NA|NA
CASSRGGVSSYNEQFF
TGTGCCAGCAGTCGAGGGGGTGTGAGCTCCTACAATGAGCAGTTCTTC
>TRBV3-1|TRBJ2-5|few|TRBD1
CASSQATGGGKYF
TGTGCCAGCAGCCAAGCGACAGGGGGCGGGAAGTACTTC
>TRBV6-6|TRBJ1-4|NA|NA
CASRGEEKLFF
TGTGCCAGCAGGGGAGAGGAAAAACTGTTTTTT
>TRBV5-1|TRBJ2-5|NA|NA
CASSLGSSVAEAQYF
TGCGCCAGCAGCTTGGGCTCTAGCGTGGCGGAGGCCCAGTACTTC
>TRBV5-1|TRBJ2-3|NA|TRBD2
CASRGKTSGTDTQYF
TGCGCCAGCAGGGGGAAGACTAGCGGCACAGATACGCAGTATTTT
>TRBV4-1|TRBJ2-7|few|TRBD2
CASSQDRASGDLLYEQYF
TGCGCCAGCAGCCAAGATAGGGCTAGCGGGGACCTTCTCTACGAGCAGTACTTC